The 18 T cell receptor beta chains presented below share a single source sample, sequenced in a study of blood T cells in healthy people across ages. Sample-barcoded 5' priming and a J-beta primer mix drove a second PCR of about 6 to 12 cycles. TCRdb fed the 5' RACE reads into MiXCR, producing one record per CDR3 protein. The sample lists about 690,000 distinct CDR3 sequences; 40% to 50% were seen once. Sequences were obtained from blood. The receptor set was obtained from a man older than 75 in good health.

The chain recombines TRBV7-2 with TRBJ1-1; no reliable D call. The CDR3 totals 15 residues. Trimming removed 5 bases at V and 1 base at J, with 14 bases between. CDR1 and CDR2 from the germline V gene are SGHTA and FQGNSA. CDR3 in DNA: TGTGCCAGCAGCATCACCGGGGATAGGAACACTGAAGCTTTCTTT. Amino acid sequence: CASSITGDRNTEAFF.

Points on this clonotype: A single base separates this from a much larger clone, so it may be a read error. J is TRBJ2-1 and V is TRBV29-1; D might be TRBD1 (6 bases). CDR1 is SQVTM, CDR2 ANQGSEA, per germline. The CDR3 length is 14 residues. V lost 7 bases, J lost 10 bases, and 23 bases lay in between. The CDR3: CSAYSRDTPYEQFF. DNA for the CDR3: TGCAGCGCCTATTCCCGGGACACTCCCTACGAGCAGTTCTTC.

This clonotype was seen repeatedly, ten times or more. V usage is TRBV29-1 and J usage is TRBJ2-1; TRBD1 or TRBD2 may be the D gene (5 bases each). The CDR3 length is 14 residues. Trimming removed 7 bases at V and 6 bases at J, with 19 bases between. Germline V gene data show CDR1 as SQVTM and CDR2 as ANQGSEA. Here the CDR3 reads CSGPREGEGNEQFF. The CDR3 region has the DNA TGCAGCGGGCCACGGGAAGGGGAAGGCAATGAGCAGTTCTTC.

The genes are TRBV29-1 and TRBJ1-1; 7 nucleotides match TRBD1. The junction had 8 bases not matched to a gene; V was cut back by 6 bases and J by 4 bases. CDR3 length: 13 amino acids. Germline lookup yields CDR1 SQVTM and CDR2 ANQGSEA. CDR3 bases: TGCAGCGTCTTGGACAGGACGAGCACTGAAGCTTTCTTT. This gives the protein CSVLDRTSTEAFF.

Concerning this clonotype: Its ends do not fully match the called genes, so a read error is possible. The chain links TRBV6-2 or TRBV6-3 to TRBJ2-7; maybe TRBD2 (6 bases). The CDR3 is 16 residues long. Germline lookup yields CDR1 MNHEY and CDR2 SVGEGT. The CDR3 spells CAISYSWGEAGHEQYF. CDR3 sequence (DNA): TGTGCCATCAGTTACTCGTGGGGGGAAGCGGGCCACGAGCAGTACTTC.

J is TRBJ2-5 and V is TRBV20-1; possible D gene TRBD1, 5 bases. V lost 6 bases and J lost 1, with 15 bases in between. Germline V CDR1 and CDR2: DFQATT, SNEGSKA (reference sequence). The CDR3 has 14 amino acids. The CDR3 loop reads CSARRQFGQETQYF. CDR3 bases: TGCAGTGCGAGGCGACAGTTCGGCCAAGAGACCCAGTACTTC.

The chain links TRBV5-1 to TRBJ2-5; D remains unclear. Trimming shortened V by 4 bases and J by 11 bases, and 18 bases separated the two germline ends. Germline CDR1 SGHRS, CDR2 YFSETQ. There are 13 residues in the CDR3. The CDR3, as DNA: TGCGCCAGCAGCGTGGTGGTCGGAGCAGAGCAGTACTTC. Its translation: CASSVVVGAEQYF.

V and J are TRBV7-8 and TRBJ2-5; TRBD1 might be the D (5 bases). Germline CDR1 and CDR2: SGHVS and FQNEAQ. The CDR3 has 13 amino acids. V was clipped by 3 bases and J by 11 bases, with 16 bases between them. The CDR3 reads CASSFFNPTEQYF. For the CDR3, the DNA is TGTGCCAGCAGCTTTTTCAATCCGACAGAGCAGTACTTC.

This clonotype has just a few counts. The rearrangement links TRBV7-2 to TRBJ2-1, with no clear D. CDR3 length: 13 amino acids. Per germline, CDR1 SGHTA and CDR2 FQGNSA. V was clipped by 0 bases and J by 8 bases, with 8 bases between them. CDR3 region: CASSLARVYEQFF. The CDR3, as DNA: TGTGCCAGCAGCTTAGCCCGGGTTTATGAGCAGTTCTTC.

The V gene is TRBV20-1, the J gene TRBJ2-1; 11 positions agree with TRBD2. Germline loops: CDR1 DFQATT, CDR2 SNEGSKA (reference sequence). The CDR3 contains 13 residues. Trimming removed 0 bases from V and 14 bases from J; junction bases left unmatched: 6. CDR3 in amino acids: CSARDVAGGPEFF. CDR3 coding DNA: TGCAGTGCTAGAGACGTAGCGGGGGGGCCTGAGTTCTTC.

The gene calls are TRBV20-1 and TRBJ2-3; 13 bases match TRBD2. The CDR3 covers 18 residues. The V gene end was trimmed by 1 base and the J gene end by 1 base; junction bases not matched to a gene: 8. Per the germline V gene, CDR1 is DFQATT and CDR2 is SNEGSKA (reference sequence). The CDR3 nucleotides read TGCAGTGCTAGAGCAAAACTAGCGGGAGGGCCGGGCACAGATACGCAGTATTTT. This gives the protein CSARAKLAGGPGTDTQYF.

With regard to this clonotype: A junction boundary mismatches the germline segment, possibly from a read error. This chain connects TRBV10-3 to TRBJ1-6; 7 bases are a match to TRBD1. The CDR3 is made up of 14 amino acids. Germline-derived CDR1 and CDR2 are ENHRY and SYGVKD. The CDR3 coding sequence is TGTACCATCAGTGAGGGGGCATCTAATGATCCCCTCCACTTT. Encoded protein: CTISEGASNDPLHF.

As DNA, the CDR3 is TGTGCCAGCGGACAGGGCGGTAACACTGAAGCTTTCTTT. Translating gives CASGQGGNTEAFF. This chain uses TRBV7-2 with TRBJ1-1; 8 bases are a match to TRBD1. The CDR3 length is 13 residues. CDR1 is SGHTA, CDR2 FQGNSA, per germline. J gave up 2 bases and V 8 bases, and 4 bases lay outside the gene matches.

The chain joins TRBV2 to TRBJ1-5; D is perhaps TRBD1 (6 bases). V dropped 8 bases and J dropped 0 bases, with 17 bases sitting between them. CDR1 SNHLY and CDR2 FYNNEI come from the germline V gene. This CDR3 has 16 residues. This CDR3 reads CASSMSGQDSNQPQHF. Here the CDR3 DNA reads TGTGCCAGCTCTATGTCGGGACAAGATAGCAATCAGCCCCAGCATTTT. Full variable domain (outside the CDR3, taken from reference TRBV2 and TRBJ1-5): EPEVTQTPSHQVTQMGQEVILRCVPISNHLYFYWYRQILGQKVEFLVSFYNNEISEKSEIFDDQFSVERPDGSNFTLKIRSTKLEDSAMYFCASSMSGQDSNQPQHFGDGTRLSIL.

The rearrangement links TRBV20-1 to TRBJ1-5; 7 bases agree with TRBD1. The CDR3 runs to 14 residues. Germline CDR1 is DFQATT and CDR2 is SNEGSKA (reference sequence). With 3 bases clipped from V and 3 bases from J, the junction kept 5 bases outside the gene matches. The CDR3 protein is CSARPGGINQPQHF. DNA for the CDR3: TGCAGTGCTAGGCCAGGGGGTATCAATCAGCCCCAGCATTTT.

The CDR3 DNA reads TGTGCCAGCAGTTACGGGGGCACAGGGGGCTACGAGCAGTACTTC. Its translation is CASSYGGTGGYEQYF. This chain joins TRBV6-2 or TRBV6-3 and TRBJ2-7; 8 bases line up with TRBD1. J lost 3 bases, V lost 2 bases, and 6 bases had no gene match. From germline, CDR1 is MNHEY and CDR2 SVGEGT. The CDR3 covers 15 residues.

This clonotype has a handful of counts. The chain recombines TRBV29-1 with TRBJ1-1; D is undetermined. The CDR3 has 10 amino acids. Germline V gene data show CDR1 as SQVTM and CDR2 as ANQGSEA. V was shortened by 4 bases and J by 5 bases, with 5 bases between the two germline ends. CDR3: CSVGGTEAFF. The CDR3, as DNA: TGCAGCGTTGGTGGGACTGAAGCTTTCTTT.

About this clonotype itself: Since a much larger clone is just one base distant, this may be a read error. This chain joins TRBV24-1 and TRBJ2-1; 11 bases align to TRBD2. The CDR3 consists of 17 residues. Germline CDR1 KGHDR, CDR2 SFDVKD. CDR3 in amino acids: CAASEGSGRASYNEQFF. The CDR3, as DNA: TGTGCCGCCAGTGAGGGTAGCGGGAGGGCCTCCTACAATGAGCAGTTCTTC.